One and the same sample provided the 17 T cell receptor beta chains below, sequenced in a study of cytomegalovirus exposure and HLA in healthy donors. PCR amplification relied on 60 Vbeta primers (plus 13 Jbeta primers). The assay was immunoSEQ multiplex PCR, and TCRdb's table has in-frame clones only and misses some. The profile covers over 30,000 clones, with more than 65% appearing a single time and 3.5% to 4% taken by the ten largest. Sequenced sample: PBMCs. These receptors were taken from a woman aged 18-29 years in good health and CMV-seronegative.

This clone came up once. The chain carries TRBV9 and TRBJ2-7, with TRBD2 matching 10 bases. The germline V gene has CDR1 SGDLS and CDR2 YYNGEE. With 0 bases clipped from V and 3 bases from J, the junction kept 3 bases outside the gene matches. The CDR3 is 15 amino acids. The CDR3 bases are TGTGCCAGCAGCGTAGCTGTAGCGGGAGGCTACGAGCAGTACTTC. This gives the protein CASSVAVAGGYEQYF. The full variable domain, completed using reference TRBV9 and TRBJ2-7, is DSGVTQTPKHLITATGQRVTLRCSPRSGDLSVYWYQQSLDQGLQFLIQYYNGEERAKGNILERFSAQQFPDLHSELNLSSLELGDSALYFCASSVAVAGGYEQYFGPGTRLTVT.

The chain is built from TRBV7-6 and TRBJ2-2; 11 positions match TRBD2. V lost 5 bases, J lost 4 bases, and 9 bases stayed unmatched. Per germline, CDR1 SGHVS and CDR2 FNYEAQ. The CDR3 contains 17 residues. CDR3: CASSVGLAESGTGELFF. In DNA form, the CDR3 reads TGTGCCAGCAGCGTGGGACTAGCGGAGAGTGGCACCGGGGAGCTGTTTTTT. Drawing the rest from reference TRBV7-6 and TRBJ2-2, the complete variable domain is GAGVSQSPRYKVTKRGQDVALRCDPISGHVSLYWYRQALGQGPEFLTYFNYEAQQDKSGLPNDRFSAERPEGSISTLTIQRTEQRDSAMYRCASSVGLAESGTGELFFGEGSRLTVL.

This sequence joins TRBV19 and TRBJ1-4; 8 bases map to TRBD1. V was clipped by 4 bases and J by 6 bases; unmatched bases: 4. CDR3 size: 14 residues. Germline lookup yields CDR1 LNHDA and CDR2 SQIVND (reference sequence). The CDR3: CASSTRGRDEKLFF. In DNA, the CDR3 is TGTGCCAGTAGTACCAGGGGGCGAGATGAAAAACTGTTTTTT.

The chain couples TRBV28 to TRBJ1-3; D gene uncertain. The CDR3 extends over 15 amino acids. Trimming cost V 6 bases and J 0 bases, with 12 bases left between them. Germline V CDR1 and CDR2: MDHEN, SYDVKM. CDR3: CASSFIPGSGNTIYF. The CDR3 DNA sequence: TGTGCCAGCAGCTTTATACCAGGCTCTGGAAACACCATATATTTT.

Written as DNA, the CDR3 is TGTGCCAGCAGCTCACAAGACAGGGTTGAAAAACTGTTTTTT. Translating gives CASSSQDRVEKLFF. The rearrangement uses TRBV11-2 and TRBJ1-4; 7 bases map to TRBD1. Losses at the gene ends were 4 bases for V and 7 bases for J; bases not matched to a gene: 6. The CDR3 is 14 amino acids. The germline CDR1 and CDR2 sequences are SGHAT and FQNNGV.

The gene calls are TRBV2 and TRBJ2-3, with 15 bases aligning to TRBD2. Germline V gene data show CDR1 as SNHLY and CDR2 as FYNNEI. This CDR3 is 18 amino acids long. With V trimmed by 6 bases and J by 2 bases, 9 bases remained unmatched. The DNA of the CDR3 is TGTGCCAGCAGCTTCCGGACTAGCGGGGGGGGGAACACAGATACGCAGTATTTT. As protein: CASSFRTSGGGNTDTQYF.

This chain uses TRBV4-1 with TRBJ2-5; TRBD2 is a possible D gene (5 bases). Deletions cut 1 base from V and 4 bases from J, with 10 bases between. Germline CDR1 and CDR2: MGHRA and YSYEKL. The CDR3 consists of 14 residues. The CDR3 DNA reads as TGCGCCAGCAGCCAAGGCAGGAGGACAGAGACCCAGTACTTC. It yields the protein CASSQGRRTETQYF.

The rearrangement joins TRBV5-1 to TRBJ1-1; 11 bases are shared with TRBD1. The CDR3 sequence is 15 residues long. The germline CDR1 and CDR2 sequences are SGHRS and YFSETQ. V shed 4 bases, J shed 5 bases, and the junction held 7 bases outside the gene matches. CDR3 nucleotides: TGCGCCAGCAGCCCCGGGACAGGGGGAAGTACTGAAGCTTTCTTT. This sequence encodes CASSPGTGGSTEAFF.

This clone was seen only a few times. V and J are TRBV18 and TRBJ2-1; D is possibly TRBD2 (6 bases). This CDR3 contains 15 residues. Between the trimmed V and J ends, which lost 1 base and 5 bases, there was a span of 12 bases. Germline V gene lookup returns CDR1 KGHSH and CDR2 LQKENI. The CDR3 is CASSPLAVVDNEQFF. DNA of the CDR3: TGTGCCAGCTCACCACTAGCGGTGGTAGACAATGAGCAGTTCTTC.

The chain uses TRBV10-3 and TRBJ2-7, with 12 bases that match TRBD2. Germline V gene lookup returns CDR1 ENHRY and CDR2 SYGVKD. Trimming cost V 2 bases and J 3 bases; bases outside gene matches: 2. This CDR3 is built from 15 residues. CDR3 amino acids: CAISEETSGSYEQYF. CDR3 nucleotide sequence: TGTGCCATCAGTGAGGAGACTAGCGGGAGCTACGAGCAGTACTTC.

This sequence joins TRBV2 and TRBJ1-2; perhaps TRBD1 as D (5 bases). Germline V gene lookup returns CDR1 SNHLY and CDR2 FYNNEI. The CDR3 has 12 residues. Trimming took off 5 bases at V and 6 bases at J, with 10 bases between the two ends. The CDR3 is CASSLGVDGYTF. CDR3 in DNA: TGTGCCAGCAGTCTAGGGGTTGATGGCTACACCTTC.

J is TRBJ2-1 and V is TRBV5-1; TRBD2 might be the D (6 bases). CDR3 length: 16 residues. The germline V gene has CDR1 SGHRS and CDR2 YFSETQ. With 0 bases removed from V and 0 bases from J, the gap between germline ends came to 10 bases. The CDR3 reads CASSLDMGGSYNEQFF. The DNA of the CDR3 is TGCGCCAGCAGCTTGGACATGGGGGGCTCCTACAATGAGCAGTTCTTC.

The chain employs TRBV7-2 and TRBJ2-5; 7 bases line up with TRBD1. V lost 5 bases, J lost 5 bases, and 8 bases stayed unmatched. This CDR3 is built from 14 residues. Germline CDR1 reads SGHTA; CDR2 reads FQGNSA. The CDR3 reads CASSARGGGETQYF. CDR3 nucleotide sequence: TGTGCCAGCAGCGCTCGAGGGGGCGGGGAGACCCAGTACTTC.

The chain carries TRBV5-6 and TRBJ2-7, with D possibly matching TRBD2 (7 bases). The CDR3 sequence is 15 residues long. The V end lost 3 bases, the J end lost 5 bases, and 18 bases lay between the germline ends. Germline loops: CDR1 SGHDT, CDR2 YYEEEE. The CDR3 DNA reads TGTGCCAGCAGCTGGGGGGGGGCAGGGACCAACGAGCAGTACTTC. Residues: CASSWGGAGTNEQYF.

The V gene is TRBV6-5, the J gene TRBJ1-5; the match to TRBD1 covers 8 bases. The CDR3 runs to 14 residues. Germline CDR1 is MNHEY and CDR2 is SVGAGI. V shed 6 bases, J shed 5 bases, and the junction held 6 bases outside the gene matches. CDR3 in DNA: TGTGCCAGCAGCAGGACAGGGTTCCATCAGCCCCAGCATTTT. Its translation is CASSRTGFHQPQHF.

The CDR3 loop is CASGSWTGDSGYTF. As DNA, the CDR3 is TGTGCTAGTGGTTCCTGGACAGGGGATAGTGGCTACACCTTC. The chain links TRBV12-5 to TRBJ1-2; 9 nucleotides line up with TRBD1. J gave up 7 bases and V 4 bases, and 7 bases lay outside the gene matches. CDR1 is LGHNT and CDR2 is FRNRAP in the germline V gene. The CDR3 runs to 14 residues. Based on the CDR3 plus reference TRBV12-5 and TRBJ1-2, the full variable domain is DARVTQTPRHKVTEMGQEVTMRCQPILGHNTVFWYRQTMMQGLELLAYFRNRAPLDDSGMPKDRFSAEMPDATLATLKIQPSEPRDSAVYFCASGSWTGDSGYTFGSGTRLTVV.

The J gene is TRBJ2-7, the V gene TRBV19; weak D call: TRBD2 (5 bases). The CDR3 loop spans 11 amino acids. Germline CDR1 LNHDA, CDR2 SQIVND (reference sequence). Trimming shortened V by 3 bases and J by 6 bases, and 6 bases separated the two germline ends. CDR3 loop: CASSIGGEQYF. The CDR3 nucleotides read TGTGCCAGTAGTATCGGAGGCGAGCAGTACTTC.